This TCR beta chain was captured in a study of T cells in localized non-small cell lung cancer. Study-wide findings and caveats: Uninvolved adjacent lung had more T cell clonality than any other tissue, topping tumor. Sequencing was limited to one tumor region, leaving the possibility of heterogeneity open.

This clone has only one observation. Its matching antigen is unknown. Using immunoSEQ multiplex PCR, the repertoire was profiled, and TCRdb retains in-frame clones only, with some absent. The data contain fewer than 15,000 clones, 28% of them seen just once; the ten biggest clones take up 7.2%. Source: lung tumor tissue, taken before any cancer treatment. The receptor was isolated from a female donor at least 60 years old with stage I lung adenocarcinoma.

The CDR3 nucleotides are TGTGCCAGCTCACCTGGGAGGACTGAAGCTTTCTTT. Encoded protein: CASSPGRTEAFF. The rearrangement links TRBV18 to TRBJ1-1; unclear D gene. V lost 3 bases to trimming and J lost 5 bases, with 7 bases between them. This CDR3 spans 12 amino acids. The germline gives CDR1 KGHSH, CDR2 LQKENI.